This passage covers 20 T cell receptor beta chains from one sample sequenced in a study of blood T cell repertoires in COVID-19. Measured with immunoSEQ multiplex PCR; TCRdb has only the in-frame clones, and not every one. The repertoire holds some 240,000 clones, with roughly 85% as singletons. Sequencing input: peripheral blood. The receptors were sampled from a woman between 65 and 79 years old with COVID-19, enrolled during active disease.

The chain's CDR3 is CASSRRTSGNTGELFF. The CDR3 DNA reads TGTGCCAGCAGCCGAAGGACTAGCGGTAACACCGGGGAGCTGTTTTTT. The chain carries TRBV3-1 (or the pseudogene TRBV3-2) and TRBJ2-2, with 10 bases that match TRBD2. There are 16 residues in the CDR3. The germline V gene has CDR1 LGHDT and CDR2 YNNKEL (reference sequence). The V and J ends lost 4 bases and 2 bases, in that order; junction bases with no gene match: 4.

V is TRBV6-5 and J is TRBJ2-4; D is possibly TRBD2 (5 bases). V was pared by 5 bases and J by 0 bases, with 11 bases between. CDR1 and CDR2 (germline): MNHEY, SVGAGI. This CDR3 is built from 15 residues. The CDR3 coding sequence is TGTGCCAGCAGTCGGCGAGCGGTAGCCAAAAACATTCAGTACTTC. Translating gives CASSRRAVAKNIQYF.

The chain couples TRBV7-3 to TRBJ2-3; TRBD1 is a possible D gene (5 bases). CDR3 size: 15 residues. Trimming removed 2 bases from V and 4 bases from J, with 13 bases in between. Germline V gives CDR1 SGHTA, CDR2 FQGTGA. DNA of the CDR3: TGTGCCAGCAGCTTAGCGGACACCACGGCAGATACGCAGTATTTT. Translated: CASSLADTTADTQYF.

The CDR3 is CASSLASQGSSYEQYF. The CDR3 DNA follows: TGCGCCAGCAGCTTGGCCAGTCAGGGGAGCTCCTACGAGCAGTACTTC. This sequence joins TRBV5-1 and TRBJ2-7; TRBD1 is a possible D gene (6 bases). V dropped 0 bases and J dropped 0 bases, with 13 bases sitting between them. This CDR3 contains 16 residues. Germline V gene sequence: CDR1 SGHRS, CDR2 YFSETQ.

The chain combines TRBV19 with TRBJ2-7, with 11 bases lining up with TRBD1. Trimming removed 3 bases from V and 5 bases from J; junction bases left unmatched: 6. The CDR3 is 15 residues long. From germline, CDR1 is LNHDA and CDR2 SQIVND (reference sequence). The CDR3: CASSISGTGGHEQYF. The CDR3 nucleotides are TGTGCCAGTAGTATCTCCGGGACAGGGGGACACGAGCAGTACTTC. Together with reference TRBV19 and TRBJ2-7, the CDR3 gives the full variable domain: DGGITQSPKYLFRKEGQNVTLSCEQNLNHDAMYWYRQDPGQGLRLIYYSQIVNDFQKGDIAEGYSVSREKKESFPLTVTSAQKNPTAFYLCASSISGTGGHEQYFGPGTRLTVT.

The gene calls are TRBV6-5 and TRBJ1-1; tentative D call: TRBD1 (5 bases). CDR3 length: 15 amino acids. Germline CDR1 reads MNHEY; CDR2 reads SVGAGI. The germline V and J ends were trimmed by 0 bases and 1 base, with 9 bases remaining between them. The CDR3 spells CASSYSITGNTEAFF. As DNA, the CDR3 is TGTGCCAGCAGTTACTCTATAACAGGGAACACTGAAGCTTTCTTT.

The sample holds a few counts of this clone. The chain recombines TRBV5-6 with TRBJ1-2, with no clear D. Germline lookup yields CDR1 SGHDT and CDR2 YYEEEE. V was clipped by 4 bases and J by 4 bases, with 14 bases between them. The CDR3 extends over 14 amino acids. CDR3 protein: CASSGLSPAYGYTF. The CDR3 DNA reads TGTGCCAGCAGCGGACTTTCTCCGGCCTATGGCTACACCTTC.

This clone was observed a few times. This chain connects TRBV7-3 to TRBJ1-2, with D tentatively TRBD1 (5 bases). V shed 0 bases and J shed 6 bases, with 5 bases lying between them. The length of the CDR3 is 12 residues. Germline V gene sequence: CDR1 SGHTA, CDR2 FQGTGA. CDR3 in DNA: TGTGCCAGCAGCTTAACAGGGGATGGCTACACCTTC. The encoded protein is CASSLTGDGYTF.

This chain connects TRBV19 to TRBJ1-2, with 7 positions matching TRBD1. CDR3 length: 15 residues. Germline loops: CDR1 LNHDA, CDR2 SQIVND (reference sequence). With V trimmed by 3 bases and J by 3 bases, 7 bases remained unmatched. The CDR3 loop is CASSMRRGGDYGYTF. DNA for the CDR3: TGTGCCAGTAGTATGAGGAGAGGGGGCGACTATGGCTACACCTTC.

The J gene is TRBJ2-1, the V gene TRBV7-2, with D perhaps matching TRBD2 (6 bases). Trimming took 1 base from V and 1 from J, leaving 14 bases between them. The CDR3 length is 17 residues. The germline gives CDR1 SGHTA, CDR2 FQGNSA. This CDR3 reads CASSLGRGTSSYNEQFF. The CDR3 DNA follows: TGTGCCAGCAGCTTAGGGCGGGGAACGAGTTCCTACAATGAGCAGTTCTTC.

The CDR3 region has the DNA TGTGCCAGCAGTTACGACAGCTATGGCTACACCTTC. This codes for CASSYDSYGYTF. This sequence joins TRBV6-6 and TRBJ1-2; D may be TRBD1 (5 bases). This CDR3 region has 12 residues. Trimming stripped 2 bases from V and 4 bases from J, with 5 bases between. CDR1 is MNHNY and CDR2 is SVGAGI in the germline V gene (reference sequence).

This clone turned up a few times. The chain has TRBV5-1 and TRBJ1-1; D is unclear. The V end was cut by 5 bases, the J end by 2 bases, with 10 bases between. CDR3 length equals 13 residues. The germline V gene encodes CDR1 SGHRS and CDR2 YFSETQ. The CDR3 region is CASSKSGNTEAFF. The CDR3 region has the DNA TGCGCCAGCAGTAAGTCAGGAAACACTGAAGCTTTCTTT.

Concerning this clone: The sample holds other DNA sequences that translate to the same CDR3. The chain links TRBV5-1 to TRBJ2-2; no definite D call. Germline V CDR1 and CDR2: SGHRS, YFSETQ. The CDR3 length is 13 residues. Trimming shortened V by 1 base and J by 4 bases, and 5 bases separated the two germline ends. CDR3 sequence: CASSLSGTGELFF. CDR3 DNA sequence: TGCGCCAGCAGCTTGTCGGGCACCGGGGAGCTGTTTTTT.

This chain connects TRBV2 to TRBJ1-1; tentative D call: TRBD1 (5 bases). The CDR3 is 14 residues long. Trimming pared 10 bases from V and 4 bases from J, leaving 19 bases between. Germline-derived CDR1 and CDR2 are SNHLY and FYNNEI. CDR3: CATSRRGATTEAFF. CDR3 nucleotide sequence: TGTGCCACCTCACGGAGGGGCGCGACCACTGAAGCTTTCTTT.

The chain combines TRBV27 with TRBJ2-2; D is possibly TRBD2 (5 bases). CDR1 is MNHEY, CDR2 SMNVEV, per germline (reference sequence). This CDR3 region has 15 residues. V gave up 4 bases and J gave up 3 bases, with 12 bases separating them. The CDR3 spells CASSSPSRHTGELFF. CDR3 DNA: TGTGCCAGCAGTTCGCCTAGCCGGCACACCGGGGAGCTGTTTTTT.

The chain combines TRBV30 with TRBJ1-1; 7 bases match TRBD1. V lost 3 bases, J lost 3 bases, and 4 bases stayed unmatched. The CDR3 has 13 residues. Germline CDR1 is GTSNPN and CDR2 is SVGIG (reference sequence). CDR3 residues: CAWRAQGDTEAFF. The CDR3 DNA sequence: TGTGCCTGGAGGGCCCAGGGGGACACTGAAGCTTTCTTT.

This clone was picked up a small number of times. The chain is built from TRBV5-1 and TRBJ2-7; 7 bases agree with TRBD1. Germline loops: CDR1 SGHRS, CDR2 YFSETQ. This CDR3 has 14 residues. Trimming took 4 bases from V and 7 from J; bases not matched to a gene: 11. This chain's CDR3 is CASSLEGAVIEQYF. CDR3 nucleotide sequence: TGCGCCAGCAGCCTTGAGGGGGCGGTTATAGAGCAGTACTTC.

The CDR3 spells CANQDRLNTEAFF. The CDR3 nucleotides are TGTGCCAATCAGGACAGGTTGAACACTGAAGCTTTCTTT. The chain links TRBV30 to TRBJ1-1, with 7 bases lining up with TRBD1. Germline V gene data show CDR1 as GTSNPN and CDR2 as SVGIG (reference sequence). CDR3 length: 13 residues. V gave up 8 bases and J gave up 0 bases; unmatched junction bases: 6.

The DNA for the CDR3 is TGTGCCAGCAGCCCCTTGGGGGCCGGGAACTATGGCTACACCTTC. This gives the protein CASSPLGAGNYGYTF. The chain employs TRBV3-1 (or the pseudogene TRBV3-2) and TRBJ1-2, with a weak D call TRBD1 (6 bases). Germline V gives CDR1 LGHDT, CDR2 YNNKEL (reference sequence). The V and J ends lost 4 bases and 2 bases respectively, with 14 bases between them. The CDR3 is 15 amino acids.

The rearrangement joins TRBV11-3 to TRBJ2-1; possibly TRBD1 for D (6 bases). The CDR3 length is 15 residues. Trimming removed 4 bases at V and 4 bases at J, with 14 bases between. CDR1 is SGHNT, CDR2 YENEEA, per germline. CDR3 residues: CASSYDQGTYNEQFF. In DNA form, the CDR3 reads TGTGCCAGCAGCTACGATCAGGGGACATACAATGAGCAGTTCTTC.